This T cell receptor (beta chain) was identified during a study of T cells in Graves' hyperthyroidism and ophthalmopathy. Study findings and constraints: Model predictions of ophthalmopathy came a median approximately 6.2 months before onset.

Patients having uncontrolled infection, another autoimmune disease, pregnancy or lactation were not included. Diagnoses used clinical symptoms, serum thyroxine and TRAb, thyroid ultrasound and orbital computed tomography. The PBMCs were taken from 10 ml of fresh peripheral blood. The CDR3 extends over 16 amino acids. After removal of 5 bases from V and 5 bases from J, the junction contained 10 bases not matched to a gene. This clonotype was picked up a small number of times. As yet, its antigen is unknown. RNA transcripts gave rise to amplified TCR beta CDR3 regions. First-round RT-PCR of the TCR CDR3 relied on the HTBI primer set. TCRdb reprocessed the multiplex PCR reads with MiXCR, giving one entry per CDR3 protein. The table shows hundreds of thousands of distinct CDR3 sequences, with approximately 15% occurring only once.

This sequence originates from a woman between 18 and 30 years old with Graves' hyperthyroidism. The genes are TRBV12-3 or TRBV12-4 and TRBJ2-1; 9 bases agree with TRBD2. The sample comprised blood. The CDR3 DNA sequence: TGTGCCAGCAGTCCCGTGGGGAAGCGGGAGGACAATGAGCAGTTCTTC. Protein: CASSPVGKREDNEQFF.